The entry that follows covers one TCR beta chain sequence. The antigen is unknown. V shed 3 bases and J 6 bases; nucleotides not matched to a gene: 9. The CDR3 runs 16 residues. Per germline, CDR1 SGHTA and CDR2 FQGNSA. This sample stems from a study of T cells after posttransplantation cyclophosphamide. The study, taken as a whole, reports: Later post-transplant blood repertoires were often dominated by donor CD8+ memory clones. TRB clonality was highly associated with recipient CMV seropositivity and reactivation.

Measured with immunoSEQ multiplex PCR; TCRdb has only the in-frame clones, and not every one. The sample yields some 47,000 clones, about 86% seen once. The genes are TRBV7-2 and TRBJ1-5; 9 bases match TRBD1. The TCR originated in a man aged 25-40 years with a blood cancer, CMV-positive, and with a related stem cell donor. The sample was PBMCs. The CDR3 reads CASSFTPGQGGQPQHF. The DNA of the CDR3 is TGTGCCAGCAGCTTCACTCCGGGACAGGGTGGTCAGCCCCAGCATTTT.